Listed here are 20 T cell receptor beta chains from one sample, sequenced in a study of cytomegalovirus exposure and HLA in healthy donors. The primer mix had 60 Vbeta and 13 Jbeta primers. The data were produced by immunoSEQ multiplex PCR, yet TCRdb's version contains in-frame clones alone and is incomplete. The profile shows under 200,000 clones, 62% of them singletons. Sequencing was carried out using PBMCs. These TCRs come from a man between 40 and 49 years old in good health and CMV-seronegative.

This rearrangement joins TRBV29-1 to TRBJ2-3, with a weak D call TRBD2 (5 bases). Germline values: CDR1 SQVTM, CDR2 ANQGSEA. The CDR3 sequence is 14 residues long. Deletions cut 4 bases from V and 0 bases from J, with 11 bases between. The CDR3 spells CSVVGARSTDTQYF. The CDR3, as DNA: TGCAGCGTTGTGGGAGCCCGGAGCACAGATACGCAGTATTTT.

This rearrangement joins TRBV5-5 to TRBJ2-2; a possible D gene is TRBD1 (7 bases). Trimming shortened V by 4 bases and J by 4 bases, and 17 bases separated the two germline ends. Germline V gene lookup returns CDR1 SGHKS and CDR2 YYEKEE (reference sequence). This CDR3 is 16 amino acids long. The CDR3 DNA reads TGTGCCAGCAGCACGGAGGGGACAGTGGGCACCGGGGAGCTGTTTTTT. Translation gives CASSTEGTVGTGELFF.

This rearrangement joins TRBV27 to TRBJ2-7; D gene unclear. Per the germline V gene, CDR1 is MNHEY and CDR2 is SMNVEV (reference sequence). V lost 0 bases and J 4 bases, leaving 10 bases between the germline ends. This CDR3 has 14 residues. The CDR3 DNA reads TGTGCCAGCAGTTTATCGTCGGGTACTTACGAGCAGTACTTC. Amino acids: CASSLSSGTYEQYF.

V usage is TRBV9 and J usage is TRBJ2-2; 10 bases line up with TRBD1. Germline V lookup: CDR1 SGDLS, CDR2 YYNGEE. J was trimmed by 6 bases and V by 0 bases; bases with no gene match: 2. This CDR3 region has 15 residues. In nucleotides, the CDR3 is TGTGCCAGCAGCGTAGGTGGACAGGGGGCCGGGGAGCTGTTTTTT. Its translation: CASSVGGQGAGELFF. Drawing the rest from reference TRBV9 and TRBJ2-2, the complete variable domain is DSGVTQTPKHLITATGQRVTLRCSPRSGDLSVYWYQQSLDQGLQFLIQYYNGEERAKGNILERFSAQQFPDLHSELNLSSLELGDSALYFCASSVGGQGAGELFFGEGSRLTVL.

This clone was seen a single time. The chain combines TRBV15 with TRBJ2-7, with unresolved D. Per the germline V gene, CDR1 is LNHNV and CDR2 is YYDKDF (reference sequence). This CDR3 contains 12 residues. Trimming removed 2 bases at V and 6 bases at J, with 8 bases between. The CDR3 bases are TGTGCCACCAGCAGAACCTACAGCGAGCAGTACTTC. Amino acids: CATSRTYSEQYF.

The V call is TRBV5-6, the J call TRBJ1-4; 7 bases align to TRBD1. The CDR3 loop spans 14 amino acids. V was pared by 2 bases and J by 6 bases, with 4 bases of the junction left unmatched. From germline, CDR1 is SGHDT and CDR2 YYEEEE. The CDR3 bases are TGTGCCAGCAGCTTCAGGGGGGCCTATGAAAAACTGTTTTTT. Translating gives CASSFRGAYEKLFF.

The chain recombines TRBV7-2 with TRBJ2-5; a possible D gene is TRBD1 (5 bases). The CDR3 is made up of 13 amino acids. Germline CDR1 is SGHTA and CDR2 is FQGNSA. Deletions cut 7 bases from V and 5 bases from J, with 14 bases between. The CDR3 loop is CASTIKGFETQYF. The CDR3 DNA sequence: TGTGCCAGCACCATCAAGGGGTTTGAGACCCAGTACTTC. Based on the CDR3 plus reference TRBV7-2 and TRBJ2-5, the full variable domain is GAGVSQSPSNKVTEKGKDVELRCDPISGHTALYWYRQSLGQGLEFLIYFQGNSAPDKSGLPSDRFSAERTGGSVSTLTIQRTQQEDSAVYLCASTIKGFETQYFGPGTRLLVL.

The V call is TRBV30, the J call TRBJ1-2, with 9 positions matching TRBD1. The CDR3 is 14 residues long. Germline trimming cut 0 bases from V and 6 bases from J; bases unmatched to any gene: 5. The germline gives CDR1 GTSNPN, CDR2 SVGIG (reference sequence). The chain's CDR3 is CAWSVGQGSDGYTF. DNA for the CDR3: TGTGCCTGGAGTGTAGGACAGGGGTCTGATGGCTACACCTTC.

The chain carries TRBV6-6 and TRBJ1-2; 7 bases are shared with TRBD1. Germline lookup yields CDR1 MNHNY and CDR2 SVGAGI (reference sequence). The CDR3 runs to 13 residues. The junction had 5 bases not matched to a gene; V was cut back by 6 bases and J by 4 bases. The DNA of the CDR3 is TGTGCCAGCAGAGCACAGGGGATCTATGGCTACACCTTC. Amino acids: CASRAQGIYGYTF.

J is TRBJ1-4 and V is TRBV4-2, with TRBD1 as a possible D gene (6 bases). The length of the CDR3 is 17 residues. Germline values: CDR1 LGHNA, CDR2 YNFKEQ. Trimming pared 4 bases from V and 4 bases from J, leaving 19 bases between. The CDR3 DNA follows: TGTGCCAGCAGCCGAGGGGGGGGGCGGGCACTTAATGAAAAACTGTTTTTT. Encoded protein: CASSRGGGRALNEKLFF.

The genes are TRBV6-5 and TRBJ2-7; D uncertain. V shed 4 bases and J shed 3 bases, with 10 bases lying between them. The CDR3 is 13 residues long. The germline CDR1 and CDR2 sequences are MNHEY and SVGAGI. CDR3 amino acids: CASSSPGIYEQYF. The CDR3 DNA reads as TGTGCCAGCAGTTCACCGGGTATCTACGAGCAGTACTTC.

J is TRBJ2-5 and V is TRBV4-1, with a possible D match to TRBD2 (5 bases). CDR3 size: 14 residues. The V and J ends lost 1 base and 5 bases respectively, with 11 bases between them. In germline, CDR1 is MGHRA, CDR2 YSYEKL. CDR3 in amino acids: CASSQVIGVETQYF. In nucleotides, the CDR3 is TGCGCCAGCAGCCAAGTCATCGGGGTGGAGACCCAGTACTTC.

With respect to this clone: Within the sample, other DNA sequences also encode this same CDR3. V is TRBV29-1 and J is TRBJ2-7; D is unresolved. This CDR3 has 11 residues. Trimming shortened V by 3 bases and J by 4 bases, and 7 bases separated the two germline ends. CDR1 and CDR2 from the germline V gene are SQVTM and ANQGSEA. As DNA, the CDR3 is TGCAGCGTTGAGAGAGGATACGAGCAGTACTTC. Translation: CSVERGYEQYF.

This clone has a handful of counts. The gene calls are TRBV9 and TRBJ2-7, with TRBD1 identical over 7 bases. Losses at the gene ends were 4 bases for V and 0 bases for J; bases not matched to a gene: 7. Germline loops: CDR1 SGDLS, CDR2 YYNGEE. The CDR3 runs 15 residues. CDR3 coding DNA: TGTGCCAGCAGCCTAACAGGGGCTAGCTCCTACGAGCAGTACTTC. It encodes CASSLTGASSYEQYF.

In DNA, the CDR3 is TGTGCCATCAGTGGCCCCGGGACTAGCGGGAAGTATGAGCAGTTCTTC. This gives the protein CAISGPGTSGKYEQFF. The J gene is TRBJ2-1, the V gene TRBV10-3, with 13 bases that match TRBD2. Germline trimming cut 4 bases from V and 8 bases from J; bases unmatched to any gene: 8. The CDR3 sequence is 16 residues long. The germline gives CDR1 ENHRY, CDR2 SYGVKD.

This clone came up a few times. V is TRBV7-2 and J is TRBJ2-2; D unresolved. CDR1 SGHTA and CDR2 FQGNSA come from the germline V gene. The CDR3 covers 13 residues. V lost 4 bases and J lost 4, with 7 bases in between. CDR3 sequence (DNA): TGTGCCAGCAGCTCCAGTCGCACCGGGGAGCTGTTTTTT. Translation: CASSSSRTGELFF.

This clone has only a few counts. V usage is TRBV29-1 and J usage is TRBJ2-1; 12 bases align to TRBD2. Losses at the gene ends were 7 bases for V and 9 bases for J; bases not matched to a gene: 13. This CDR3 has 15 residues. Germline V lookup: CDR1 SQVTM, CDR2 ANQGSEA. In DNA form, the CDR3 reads TGCAGCGCCGCCCCCCCTAGCGGGGGGGCCCGTGAGCAGTTCTTC. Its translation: CSAAPPSGGAREQFF.

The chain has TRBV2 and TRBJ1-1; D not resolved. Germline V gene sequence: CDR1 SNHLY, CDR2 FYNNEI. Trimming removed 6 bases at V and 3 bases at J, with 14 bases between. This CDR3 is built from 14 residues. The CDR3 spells CASRSPGRYTEAFF. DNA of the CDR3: TGTGCCAGCAGATCCCCGGGAAGGTACACTGAAGCTTTCTTT.

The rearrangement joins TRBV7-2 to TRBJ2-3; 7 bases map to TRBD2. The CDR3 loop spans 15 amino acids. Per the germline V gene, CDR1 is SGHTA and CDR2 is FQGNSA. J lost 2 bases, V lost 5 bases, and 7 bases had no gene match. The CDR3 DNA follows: TGTGCCAGCAGCGTTACTAGCGCCTCCACAGATACGCAGTATTTT. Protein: CASSVTSASTDTQYF.

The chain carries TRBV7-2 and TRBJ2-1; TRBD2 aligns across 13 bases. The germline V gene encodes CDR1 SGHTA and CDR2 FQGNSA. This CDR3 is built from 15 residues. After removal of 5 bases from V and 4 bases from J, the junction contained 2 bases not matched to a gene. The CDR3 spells CASSPLAGGYNEQFF. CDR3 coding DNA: TGTGCCAGCAGCCCACTAGCGGGGGGGTACAATGAGCAGTTCTTC.